Following are 7 T cell receptor beta chains from one sample sequenced in a study of immune evolution from preneoplasia to lung adenocarcinoma. Using immunoSEQ multiplex PCR, the repertoire was profiled, and TCRdb retains in-frame clones only, with some absent. The sample records about 4,600 clones, 70% to 90% being singletons. Material for sequencing was FFPE invasive lung adenocarcinoma tissue. Receptors were obtained from a person between 50 and 60 years old with lung adenocarcinoma.

CDR3: CASSVEGGAIYNEQFF. The CDR3 DNA reads TGTGCCAGCAGCGTAGAGGGGGGGGCGATATACAATGAGCAGTTCTTC. This chain joins TRBV9 and TRBJ2-1; TRBD2 might be the D (7 bases). The CDR3 runs 16 residues. V lost 0 bases and J 4 bases, leaving 14 bases between the germline ends. CDR1 and CDR2 (germline): SGDLS, YYNGEE.

The chain uses TRBV30 and TRBJ2-3; 10 bases map to TRBD2. This CDR3 spans 15 amino acids. Per germline, CDR1 GTSNPN and CDR2 SVGIG (reference sequence). Trimming removed 0 bases from V and 5 bases from J; junction bases left unmatched: 5. The CDR3 DNA sequence: TGTGCCTGGAGTGTTCTAGCGGGAGCGGGAGATACGCAGTATTTT. This codes for CAWSVLAGAGDTQYF.

The chain recombines TRBV5-4 with TRBJ2-1; TRBD2 might be the D (6 bases). Germline V gives CDR1 SGHNT, CDR2 YYREEE (reference sequence). Trimming cost V 5 bases and J 5 bases, with 11 bases left between them. The CDR3 extends over 13 amino acids. The chain's CDR3 is CASRRDVHNEQFF. In DNA form, the CDR3 reads TGTGCCAGCAGGCGGGACGTTCACAATGAGCAGTTCTTC.

V gene TRBV29-1 combines with J gene TRBJ2-7; no firm D call. Trimming took 6 bases from V and 2 from J, leaving 11 bases between them. Germline-derived CDR1 and CDR2 are SQVTM and ANQGSEA. The CDR3 sequence is 12 residues long. DNA for the CDR3: TGCAGCGTCCGAGACGGAACCTACGAGCAGTACTTC. Its protein product is CSVRDGTYEQYF.

The chain combines TRBV7-9 with TRBJ2-3, with 11 bases matching TRBD2. The CDR3 extends over 18 amino acids. With V trimmed by 0 bases and J by 1 base, 6 bases remained unmatched. Germline loops: CDR1 SEHNR, CDR2 FQNEAQ (reference sequence). The CDR3 DNA reads as TGTGCCAGCAGCTTAGCTAGCGGGAGGGCCGTTGGCACAGATACGCAGTATTTT. Translation gives CASSLASGRAVGTDTQYF.

This chain joins TRBV4-2 and TRBJ2-2; TRBD2 matches at 12 bases. The germline gives CDR1 LGHNA, CDR2 YNFKEQ. The CDR3 totals 20 residues. The ends lost 3 bases at V and 5 bases at J; junction bases unmatched: 16. The CDR3 protein is CASSQTHTRLAGEITGELFF. The DNA of the CDR3 is TGTGCCAGCAGCCAGACCCATACTCGACTAGCGGGAGAAATAACCGGGGAGCTGTTTTTT.

The chain joins TRBV7-9 to TRBJ2-3; D may be TRBD1 or TRBD2 (6 bases each). Germline V gene sequence: CDR1 SEHNR, CDR2 FQNEAQ (reference sequence). The V end lost 7 bases, the J end lost 0 bases, and 14 bases lay between the germline ends. CDR3 length equals 15 residues. DNA for the CDR3: TGTGCCAGCACCCTACCGGGGGCTAGCACAGATACGCAGTATTTT. Its translation: CASTLPGASTDTQYF.